This is a list of T cell receptor beta chains from one sample in a study of human T cells and chemical hapten exposure. MiXCR, run by TCRdb on the RACE reads, gives a single entry per CDR3 protein. The sample gives 350,000 to 400,000 distinct CDR3 sequences, about 6% of which show up once; about 5% is in the top ten. The specimen comprised whole blood, sampled in connection with sensitization to the hapten diphenylcyclopropenone (DPC). The source is a woman between 18 and 29 years old with alopecia areata. Some clones in this sample may be carry-over from other donors' samples. CDR3s include the opening cysteine and the closing phenylalanine or tryptophan. D genes are given only for firm matches. Size values are once, few and many counts, or a class for expanded clones, and some rows have none.

j_call clone_size d_call v_call cdr3_nt cdr3_aa
TRBJ1-6 many TRBD1 TRBV28 TGTGCCAGCGATTCCTTACCCCAAGACAGGGGGAATTCACCCCTCCACTTT CASDSLPQDRGNSPLHF
TRBJ2-3 few TRBD2 TRBV20-1 TGCAGTGCTCCACCCGGGGGAGGGATCGCAGATACGCAGTATTTT CSAPPGGGIADTQYF
TRBJ2-5 few TRBD2 TRBV4-2 TGTGCCAGCAGCCAAGATCTAGCGGGGGAAGAGACCCAGTACTTC CASSQDLAGEETQYF
TRBJ2-7 few - TRBV20-1 TGCAGTGTAATTGGACGGAAAAACTACGAGCAGTACTTC CSVIGRKNYEQYF
TRBJ1-2 many - TRBV12-3/TRBV12-4 TGTGCCAGCAGTTTAGGGGGTGGAGGCTACACCTTC CASSLGGGGYTF
TRBJ2-3 few - TRBV5-6 TGTGCCAGCAGCTTGAGGGAGGCAGATACGCAGTATTTT CASSLREADTQYF
TRBJ2-1 few - TRBV6-6 TGTGCCAGCAGTACATCCATTAACGAGCAGTTCTTC CASSTSINEQFF
TRBJ2-3 few - TRBV6-1 TGTGCCAGCAGCCCAACCACCACAGATACGCAGTATTTT CASSPTTTDTQYF
TRBJ2-3 - TRBD1 TRBV5-1 TGCGCCAGCAGCTTGGTCGCAGGGGGCGCGGATACGCAGTATTTT CASSLVAGGADTQYF
TRBJ1-3 many - TRBV6-5 TGTGCCAGCATATCCCAAAATGGCATATATTTT CASISQNGIYF
TRBJ2-3 many - TRBV29-1 TGCAGCGTCCTTACTACCCACACCAACACGCAGTATTTT CSVLTTHTNTQYF
TRBJ1-1 many TRBD1 TRBV6-2/TRBV6-3 TGTGCCAGCAGGACAGGGACTGAAGCTTTCTTT CASRTGTEAFF
TRBJ1-6 - - TRBV4-2 TGTGCCAGCAGCCAAGACCTCAGTTCAGGGTCGGATTCACCCCTCCACTTT CASSQDLSSGSDSPLHF
TRBJ1-2 few TRBD1 TRBV7-2 TGTGCCAGCAGCACTCCGGGACAGGCTCCCGGCTACACCTTC CASSTPGQAPGYTF
TRBJ2-4 few - TRBV3-1 TGTGCCAGCAGTCAGGGTGGAAACATTCAGTACTTC CASSQGGNIQYF
TRBJ1-1 many - TRBV7-9 TGTGCCAGCAGACCCGGGACGGAAAACACTGAAGCTTTCTTT CASRPGTENTEAFF
TRBJ1-5 - - TRBV6-2/TRBV6-3 TGTGCCAGCAGTTACCCTTCGGACGGAAATAGTGGGCCCCAGCATTTT CASSYPSDGNSGPQHF
TRBJ2-7 - TRBD1 TRBV3-1 TGTGCCAGCAGCCAAGATGACAGGGGCCCCGAGCAGTACTTC CASSQDDRGPEQYF
TRBJ2-7 - - TRBV27 TGTGCCAGCAGGAACACCCCTCTCGAGCAGTACTTC CASRNTPLEQYF
TRBJ1-2 medium-sized TRBD1 TRBV11-1 TGTGCCAGCAGCTCAGCCCAGGGGGACGACTATGGCTACACCTTC CASSSAQGDDYGYTF
TRBJ2-5 - - TRBV18 TGTGCCAGCTCACCACGGTCTCAGGGCCAAGAGACCCAGTACTTC CASSPRSQGQETQYF
TRBJ1-4 many - TRBV6-5 TGTGCCAGCAGGAGGTTGGCGGACGAAAAACTGTTTTTT CASRRLADEKLFF
TRBJ1-4 few TRBD1 TRBV7-2 TGTGCCAGCAGCCGCACAGGGGTACGCGAAAAACTGTTTTTT CASSRTGVREKLFF